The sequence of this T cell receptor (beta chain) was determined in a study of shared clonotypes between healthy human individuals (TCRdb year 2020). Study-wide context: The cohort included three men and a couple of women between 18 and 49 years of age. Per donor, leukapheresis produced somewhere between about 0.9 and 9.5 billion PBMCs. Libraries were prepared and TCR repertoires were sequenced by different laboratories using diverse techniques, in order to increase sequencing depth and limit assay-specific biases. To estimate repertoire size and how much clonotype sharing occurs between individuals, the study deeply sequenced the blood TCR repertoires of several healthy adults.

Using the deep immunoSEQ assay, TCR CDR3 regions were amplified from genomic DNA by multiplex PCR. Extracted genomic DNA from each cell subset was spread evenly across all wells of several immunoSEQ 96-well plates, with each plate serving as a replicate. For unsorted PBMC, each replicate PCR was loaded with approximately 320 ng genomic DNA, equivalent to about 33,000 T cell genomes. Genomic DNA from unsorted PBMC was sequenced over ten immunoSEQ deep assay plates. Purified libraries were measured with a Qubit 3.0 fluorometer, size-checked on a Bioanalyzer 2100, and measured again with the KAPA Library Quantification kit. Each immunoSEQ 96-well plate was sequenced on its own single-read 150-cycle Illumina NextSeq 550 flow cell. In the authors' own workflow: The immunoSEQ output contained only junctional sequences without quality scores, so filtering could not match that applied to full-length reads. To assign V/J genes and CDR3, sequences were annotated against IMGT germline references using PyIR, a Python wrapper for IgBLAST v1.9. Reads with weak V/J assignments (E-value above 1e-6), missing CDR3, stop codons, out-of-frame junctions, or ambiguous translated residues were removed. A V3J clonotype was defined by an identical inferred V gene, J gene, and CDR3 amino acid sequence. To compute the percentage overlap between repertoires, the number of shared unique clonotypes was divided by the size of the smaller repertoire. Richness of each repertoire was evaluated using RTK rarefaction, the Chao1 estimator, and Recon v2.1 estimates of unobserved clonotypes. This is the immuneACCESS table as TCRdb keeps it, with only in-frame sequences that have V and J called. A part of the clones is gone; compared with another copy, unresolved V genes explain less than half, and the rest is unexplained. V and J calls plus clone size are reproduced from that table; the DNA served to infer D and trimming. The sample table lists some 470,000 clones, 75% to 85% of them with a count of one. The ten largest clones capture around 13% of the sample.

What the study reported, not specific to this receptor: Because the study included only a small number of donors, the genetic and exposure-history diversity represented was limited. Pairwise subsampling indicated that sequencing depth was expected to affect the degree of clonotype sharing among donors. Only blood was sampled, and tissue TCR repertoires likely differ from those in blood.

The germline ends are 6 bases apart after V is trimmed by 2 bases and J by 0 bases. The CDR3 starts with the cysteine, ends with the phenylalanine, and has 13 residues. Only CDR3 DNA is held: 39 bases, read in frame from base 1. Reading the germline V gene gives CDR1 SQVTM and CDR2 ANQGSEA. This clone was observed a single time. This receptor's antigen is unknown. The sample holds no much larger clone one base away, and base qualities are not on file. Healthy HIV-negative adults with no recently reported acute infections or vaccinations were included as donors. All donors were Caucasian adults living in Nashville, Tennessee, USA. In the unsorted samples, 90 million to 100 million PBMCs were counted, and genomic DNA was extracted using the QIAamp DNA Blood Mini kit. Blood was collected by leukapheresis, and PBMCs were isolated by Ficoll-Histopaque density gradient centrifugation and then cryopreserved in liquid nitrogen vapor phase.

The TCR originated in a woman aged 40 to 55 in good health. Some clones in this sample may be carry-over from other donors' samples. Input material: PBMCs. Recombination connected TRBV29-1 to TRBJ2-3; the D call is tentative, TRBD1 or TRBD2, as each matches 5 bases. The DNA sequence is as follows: TGCAGCGTTGAATGGGGGAGCACAGATACGCAGTATTTT. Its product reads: CSVEWGSTDTQYF.